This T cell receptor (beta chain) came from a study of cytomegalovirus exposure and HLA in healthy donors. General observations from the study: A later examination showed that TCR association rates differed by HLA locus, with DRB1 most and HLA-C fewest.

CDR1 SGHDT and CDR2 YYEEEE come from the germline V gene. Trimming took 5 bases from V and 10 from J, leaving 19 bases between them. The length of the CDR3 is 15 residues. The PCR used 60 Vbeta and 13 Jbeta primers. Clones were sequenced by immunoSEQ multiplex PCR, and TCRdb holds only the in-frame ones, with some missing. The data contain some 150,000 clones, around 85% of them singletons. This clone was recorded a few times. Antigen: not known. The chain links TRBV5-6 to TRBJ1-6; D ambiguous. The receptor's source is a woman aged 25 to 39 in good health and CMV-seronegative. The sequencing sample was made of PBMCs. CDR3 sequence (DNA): TGTGCCAGCAGTCCTCAACCCGGGAGGACCTCACCCCTCCACTTT. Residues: CASSPQPGRTSPLHF.